The 18 T cell receptor beta chains listed next were all sequenced from one sample in a study of T cells in Graves' hyperthyroidism and ophthalmopathy. Regions amplified from RNA transcripts were the TCR beta CDR3 regions. When the TCR CDR3 underwent first-round RT-PCR, the HTBI primer set was used. TCRdb independently ran MiXCR on the multiplex PCR reads; one entry per CDR3 protein. In the table there are more than 500,000 distinct CDR3 sequences, about 16% of which are singletons. Material for sequencing was blood. The receptor set was obtained from a woman in her 30s with Graves' ophthalmopathy.

This clonotype appeared many times. The V and J genes are TRBV7-2 and TRBJ1-1; D is perhaps TRBD1 (5 bases). The V end lost 0 bases, the J end lost 4 bases, and 9 bases lay between the germline ends. The CDR3 totals 14 residues. Germline V gene data show CDR1 as SGHTA and CDR2 as FQGNSA. For the CDR3, the DNA is TGTGCCAGCAGCTTAGCAGCGGGGGGCACTGAAGCTTTCTTT. Translating gives CASSLAAGGTEAFF.

The CDR3 is CASSESKGTQYF. Here the CDR3 DNA reads TGTGCCAGCAGTGAAAGCAAGGGCACGCAGTATTTT. The gene calls are TRBV25-1 and TRBJ2-3; D is ambiguous. CDR3 length: 12 residues. Germline V gives CDR1 MGHDK, CDR2 SYGVNS. With 2 bases removed from V and 9 bases from J, the gap between germline ends came to 9 bases.

This clonotype was observed at least ten times. V gene TRBV6-5 combines with J gene TRBJ2-7, with 9 bases that match TRBD2. V dropped 2 bases and J dropped 0; count of bases not matched to a gene: 5. CDR1 MNHEY and CDR2 SVGAGI come from the germline V gene. The CDR3 is made up of 16 amino acids. CDR3 coding DNA: TGTGCCAGCAGTTACACCCATAGCGGGAGCTCCTACGAGCAGTACTTC. It specifies CASSYTHSGSSYEQYF.

This clonotype showed up just a few times. The genes are TRBV28 and TRBJ1-4; D is unresolved. Trimming stripped 1 base from V and 10 bases from J, with 7 bases between. The length of the CDR3 is 12 residues. The germline gives CDR1 MDHEN, CDR2 SYDVKM. In DNA, the CDR3 is TGTGCCAGCAGTTTATCCCACACAAAACTGTTTTTT. Translated, it gives CASSLSHTKLFF.

This clonotype was counted between two and nine times. The J gene is TRBJ1-2, the V gene TRBV4-2, with 7 bases lining up with TRBD1. Germline trimming cut 0 bases from V and 8 bases from J; bases unmatched to any gene: 15. This CDR3 contains 17 residues. Germline V CDR1 and CDR2: LGHNA, YNFKEQ. The CDR3 DNA sequence: TGTGCCAGCAGCCAAGAGGCTGGGGACAGATCTTCCTACGGCTACACCTTC. Its translation is CASSQEAGDRSSYGYTF.

This chain connects TRBV19 to TRBJ2-1; D not resolved. The CDR3 sequence is 11 residues long. The V end lost 3 bases, the J end lost 9 bases, and 6 bases lay between the germline ends. Germline V gives CDR1 LNHDA, CDR2 SQIVND (reference sequence). As DNA, the CDR3 is TGTGCCAGTAGTATTGGTGGTGAGCAGTTCTTC. This translates into CASSIGGEQFF.

This clonotype is a singleton in its sample. V is TRBV6-2 or TRBV6-3 and J is TRBJ2-1; D remains unclear. With the DNA end fitting TRBJ2-7 better, the J assignment may be wrong. This CDR3 has 13 amino acids. The germline V gene encodes CDR1 MNHEY and CDR2 SVGEGT. The CDR3 sequence: CASRLPANNEQYF. The DNA of the CDR3 is TGTGCCAGCAGGCTCCCGGCCAACAATGAGCAGTACTTC.

The V and J genes are TRBV29-1 and TRBJ2-3, with D tentatively TRBD2 (5 bases). This CDR3 has 14 amino acids. Germline CDR1 reads SQVTM; CDR2 reads ANQGSEA. The V end lost 5 bases, the J end lost 3 bases, and 15 bases lay between the germline ends. The CDR3 is CSVQRAGITDTQYF. The CDR3 nucleotides read TGCAGCGTTCAACGGGCGGGCATAACAGATACGCAGTATTTT.

This clonotype has more than one count but fewer than ten. The chain employs TRBV29-1 and TRBJ2-1; D is perhaps TRBD1 or TRBD2 (5 bases each). CDR1 and CDR2 (germline): SQVTM, ANQGSEA. The V gene lost 2 bases and the J gene lost 6 bases, with 11 bases spanning the gap. CDR3 length: 13 amino acids. The CDR3 DNA sequence: TGCAGCGTTGAATTTACTAGGGGCAATGAGCAGTTCTTC. Translating it yields CSVEFTRGNEQFF.

V and J are TRBV5-1 and TRBJ2-5; 9 nucleotides match TRBD1. The CDR3 runs 16 residues. The germline V gene encodes CDR1 SGHRS and CDR2 YFSETQ. V lost 5 bases and J lost 0; bases outside the gene matches: 8. The CDR3, as DNA: TGCGCCAGCAGTCATAACAGGGGGCCCCACCAAGAGACCCAGTACTTC. It codes for CASSHNRGPHQETQYF.

The table lists this clonotype with a few counts. The chain couples TRBV6-1 to TRBJ2-3; D assignment may be TRBD1 or TRBD2 (5 bases each). The CDR3 consists of 14 residues. V lost 5 bases and J lost 5, with 14 bases in between. Germline V gene data show CDR1 as MNHNS and CDR2 as SASEGT. In DNA form, the CDR3 reads TGTGCCAGCAGTATGGGGACCTCGGGAGATACGCAGTATTTT. It codes for CASSMGTSGDTQYF.

This clonotype was counted between two and nine times. J is TRBJ2-1 and V is TRBV6-5, with 7 bases lining up with TRBD2. V shed 0 bases, J shed 9 bases, and the junction held 2 bases outside the gene matches. The CDR3 is 13 residues long. In germline, CDR1 is MNHEY, CDR2 SVGAGI. CDR3 residues: CASSYSPGGEQFF. DNA for the CDR3: TGTGCCAGCAGTTACTCCCCGGGGGGTGAGCAGTTCTTC.

The chain links TRBV7-9 to TRBJ2-6; possibly TRBD1 for D (6 bases). The germline gives CDR1 SEHNR, CDR2 FQNEAQ (reference sequence). Trimming shortened V by 3 bases and J by 0 bases, and 21 bases separated the two germline ends. The CDR3 has 20 residues. CDR3 DNA sequence: TGTGCCAGCAGCTTCCCCCACATACCACAGGGAGACTCTGGGGCCAACGTCCTGACTTTC. It encodes CASSFPHIPQGDSGANVLTF.

The J gene is TRBJ2-4, the V gene TRBV7-8; perhaps TRBD2 as D (6 bases). Trimming pared 0 bases from V and 0 bases from J, leaving 21 bases between. The CDR3 consists of 20 residues. CDR1 and CDR2 from the germline V gene are SGHVS and FQNEAQ. CDR3 bases: TGTGCCAGCAGCTTAGCGTTGCGGGACCAGCTAAGTCTAGCCAAAAACATTCAGTACTTC. Amino acid sequence: CASSLALRDQLSLAKNIQYF.

This chain uses TRBV27 with TRBJ2-6; D may correspond to TRBD1 or TRBD2 (6 bases each). V lost 2 bases to trimming and J lost 0 bases, with 17 bases between them. The CDR3 is 19 amino acids. Germline values: CDR1 MNHEY, CDR2 SMNVEV (reference sequence). The CDR3: CASSLRAWGALSGANVLTF. For the CDR3, the DNA is TGTGCCAGCAGTTTAAGGGCATGGGGGGCCCTCTCTGGGGCCAACGTCCTGACTTTC.

This clonotype occurred many times. The chain joins TRBV24-1 to TRBJ2-1; weak D call: TRBD2 (5 bases). The ends were cut back, 2 bases at V and 8 bases at J, with 9 bases in the middle. This CDR3 spans 13 amino acids. In germline, CDR1 is KGHDR, CDR2 SFDVKD. The CDR3 bases are TGTGCCACCAGTGATTCACTAGTCGATGAGCAGTTCTTC. It encodes CATSDSLVDEQFF.

This rearrangement joins TRBV2 to TRBJ2-7; no firm D call. V shed 9 bases and J shed 6 bases, with 18 bases lying between them. This CDR3 is 13 amino acids long. Germline lookup yields CDR1 SNHLY and CDR2 FYNNEI. CDR3 nucleotides: TGTGCCAGTCAATATGCAGACCGTTCCGAGCAGTACTTC. It is translated as CASQYADRSEQYF.

This clonotype has at least ten counts. The V call is TRBV28, the J call TRBJ2-2, with 8 nucleotides matching TRBD2. Germline CDR1 is MDHEN and CDR2 is SYDVKM. The CDR3 loop spans 14 amino acids. After removal of 6 bases from V and 5 bases from J, the junction contained 5 bases not matched to a gene. CDR3 nucleotides: TGTGCCAGCAGCCGGGGACTAGTAACCGGGGAGCTGTTTTTT. Translating it yields CASSRGLVTGELFF.